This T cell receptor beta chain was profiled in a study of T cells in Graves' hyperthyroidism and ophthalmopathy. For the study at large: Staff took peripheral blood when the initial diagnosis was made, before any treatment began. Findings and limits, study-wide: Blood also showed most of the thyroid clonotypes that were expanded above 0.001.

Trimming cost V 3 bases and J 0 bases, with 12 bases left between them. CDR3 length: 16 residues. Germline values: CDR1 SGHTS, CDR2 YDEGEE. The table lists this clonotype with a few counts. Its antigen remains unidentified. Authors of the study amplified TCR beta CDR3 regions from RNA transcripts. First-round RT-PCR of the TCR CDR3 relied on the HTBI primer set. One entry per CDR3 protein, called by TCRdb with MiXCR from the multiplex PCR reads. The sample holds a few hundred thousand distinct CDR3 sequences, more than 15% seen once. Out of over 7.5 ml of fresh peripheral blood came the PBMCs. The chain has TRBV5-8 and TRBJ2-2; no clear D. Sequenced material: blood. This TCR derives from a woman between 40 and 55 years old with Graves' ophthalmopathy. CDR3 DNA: TGTGCCAGCAGCTGGAGAAAGGTCGCGAACACCGGGGAGCTGTTTTTT. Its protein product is CASSWRKVANTGELFF.